The rows below give T cell receptor beta chains drawn from one sample of a study of cytomegalovirus exposure and HLA in healthy donors. Generated by immunoSEQ multiplex PCR, the TCRdb table keeps only in-frame clones and is missing some. The repertoire holds 120,000 or so clones, with roughly 95% as singletons. Material: PBMCs. The receptors shown here come from a man aged 18 to 29 in good health and CMV-seronegative. Both conserved end residues are part of each CDR3. A D gene is named only where the DNA matches it firmly. Clone size is not always given. Where it is, it says once, few, many or a class for expanded clones.

J gene | clone size | D gene | V gene | CDR3 DNA | CDR3 protein
TRBJ1-2 | - | - | TRBV7-2 | TGTGCCAGCAGCTTAACCAGGGTCCCTAACTATGGCTACACCTTC | CASSLTRVPNYGYTF
TRBJ2-7 | - | TRBD2 | TRBV18 | TGTGCCAGCTCAGAGCGGGAGCGTATCTACGAGCAGTACTTC | CASSERERIYEQYF
TRBJ2-3 | - | TRBD1 | TRBV28 | TGTGCCAGCAGTCCCCAACAGGGGGGGCAGTATTTT | CASSPQQGGQYF
TRBJ2-7 | - | - | TRBV28 | TGTGCCAGCAGTTTGGGGGGAAAGATGTCCTACGAGCAGTACTTC | CASSLGGKMSYEQYF
TRBJ2-1 | - | TRBD1 | TRBV29-1 | TGCAGCGTTGAACCATTGGACAGGGGAAATGAGCAGTTCTTC | CSVEPLDRGNEQFF
TRBJ1-2 | - | - | TRBV11-2 | TGTGCCAGCAGCTTACAGGGGAGCTATGGCTACACCTTC | CASSLQGSYGYTF
TRBJ2-1 | - | - | TRBV6-6 | TGTGCCAGCAGTTTCCCCGCAGTAAGCTCCTACAATGAGCAGTTCTTC | CASSFPAVSSYNEQFF
TRBJ1-2 | few | - | TRBV2 | TGTGCCAGCAGTTACAGGCGAGGCTACACCTTC | CASSYRRGYTF
TRBJ1-3 | - | - | TRBV9 | TGTGCCAGCAGCTTTCCCATTCAGGGGAGCTCTGGAAACACCATATATTTT | CASSFPIQGSSGNTIYF
TRBJ2-2 | - | TRBD1 | TRBV5-1 | TGCGCCAGCAGCCAACCGGGACAGAGGAACACCGGGGAGCTGTTTTTT | CASSQPGQRNTGELFF
TRBJ2-5 | once | TRBD2 | TRBV6-1 | TGTGCCAGCGCGGGGGTAGGGGAGACCCAGTACTTC | CASAGVGETQYF
TRBJ1-5 | - | - | TRBV7-8 | TGTGCCAGCAGCTTTGGCCAATTGGGCGGCAATCAGCCCCAGCATTTT | CASSFGQLGGNQPQHF
TRBJ1-1 | - | - | TRBV7-6 | TGTGCCAGCAGCCACGCCAGTATGAACACTGAAGCTTTCTTT | CASSHASMNTEAFF
TRBJ1-1 | - | - | TRBV7-9 | TGTGCCAGCAGCTTAGCGCAGGGCGGACCGAACACTGAAGCTTTCTTT | CASSLAQGGPNTEAFF
TRBJ2-4 | - | - | TRBV2 | TGTGCCAGCAGTAGATACGGGGCCAAAAACATTCAGTACTTC | CASSRYGAKNIQYF
TRBJ2-3 | - | - | TRBV6-5 | TGTGCCAGCAGAGCGGGTCTCACTAGCACAGATACGCAGTATTTT | CASRAGLTSTDTQYF
TRBJ2-1 | - | - | TRBV29-1 | TGCAGCGTTGAGGGTGGGCCAGAGGGCTACAATGAGCAGTTCTTC | CSVEGGPEGYNEQFF
TRBJ1-2 | - | - | TRBV19 | TGTGCCAGTAGTCCCTTGGCGTATTCGGAGCTCTATGGCTACACCTTC | CASSPLAYSELYGYTF
TRBJ1-4 | - | - | TRBV15 | TGTGCCACCAGCAGAGTGGGCAGTCTAAATGAAAAACTGTTTTTT | CATSRVGSLNEKLFF
TRBJ1-1 | - | - | TRBV5-6 | TGTGCCAGCAGCTTGGGGGGCCCTGAAGCTTTCTTT | CASSLGGPEAFF
TRBJ1-1 | - | - | TRBV10-3 | TGTGCCATCAGTGAGCCCTCGATGCGGGGGACCACTGAAGCTTTCTTT | CAISEPSMRGTTEAFF
TRBJ2-1 | - | TRBD1 | TRBV19 | TGTGCCAGTAGTTCCAGACAGGGAGAGCAGTTCTTC | CASSSRQGEQFF
TRBJ2-7 | - | - | TRBV30 | TGTGCCTGGAGTGTAACCCAGGGTAGCTCCTACGAGCAGTACTTC | CAWSVTQGSSYEQYF
TRBJ2-1 | - | TRBD2 | TRBV27 | TGTGCCAGCGCCCGGGGGCTAGCGGGAGTAACCAGTCTCAATGAGCAGTTCTTC | CASARGLAGVTSLNEQFF
TRBJ1-5 | - | - | TRBV27 | TGTGCCAGCAGTTTAGGGGCGGGACCCCATAGCAATCAGCCCCAGCATTTT | CASSLGAGPHSNQPQHF
TRBJ2-1 | - | - | TRBV9 | TGTGCCAGCAGCTCGGGGTTGGATTCCTACAATGAGCAGTTCTTC | CASSSGLDSYNEQFF
TRBJ2-7 | - | - | TRBV15 | TGTGCCACCAGCCACCGGGACACCATGGGTGAGCAGTACTTC | CATSHRDTMGEQYF
TRBJ1-4 | once | - | TRBV5-1 | TGCGCCAGCAGCAAAGACAGGAGTGGGAGAGAAAAACTGTTTTTT | CASSKDRSGREKLFF
TRBJ1-3 | - | - | TRBV6-5 | TGTGCCAGCAGTCGGCGAGGCTCTGGAAACACCATATATTTT | CASSRRGSGNTIYF
TRBJ1-2 | few | - | TRBV29-1 | TGCAGCGTTTTTCGCCGACCCGGACAGCAGGATGGCTACACCTTC | CSVFRRPGQQDGYTF
TRBJ2-4 | - | - | TRBV29-1 | TGCAGCGTTAAGAAAGCGGACAAAAACATTCAGTACTTC | CSVKKADKNIQYF
TRBJ2-5 | - | TRBD2 | TRBV2 | TGTGCCAGCAGTCCCTACGGACTAGCGGGAGGTGGAGAGACCCAGTACTTC | CASSPYGLAGGGETQYF
TRBJ2-1 | - | TRBD2 | TRBV11-3 | TGTGCCAGCAGCCGATGGCGGGCGGGAGAAACCCCCTACAATGAGCAGTTCTTC | CASSRWRAGETPYNEQFF
TRBJ2-3 | - | TRBD2 | TRBV28 | TGTGCCAGCAGTAGCCCCCGAGCTAGCGGGAGTACAGATACGCAGTATTTT | CASSSPRASGSTDTQYF
TRBJ1-5 | few | - | TRBV6-6 | TGTGCCAGCAGTAACGGGGGGGGGAATAATCAGCCCCAGCATTTT | CASSNGGGNNQPQHF
TRBJ2-7 | - | - | TRBV27 | TGTGCCAGCAGTTTAGTAGGAGGACCTTCCTACGAGCAGTACTTC | CASSLVGGPSYEQYF
TRBJ1-5 | - | TRBD1 | TRBV30 | TGTGCCTGGAGTACAGGGGGCAATCAGCCCCAGCATTTT | CAWSTGGNQPQHF